Only one count was recorded for the clone carrying this TCR beta chain. This sample is drawn from a study of lymphopenia after photon versus proton radiotherapy. The V end lost 4 bases, the J end lost 8 bases, and 13 bases lay between the germline ends. In germline, CDR1 is SGHRS, CDR2 YFSETQ. This CDR3 has 12 residues. Clones were read by immunoSEQ multiplex PCR, and TCRdb kept only the in-frame ones, dropping some. The sample lists more than 45,000 clones, 84% occurring once. Sequenced material: peripheral blood, taken from a patient treated with proton-based radiotherapy. The chain couples TRBV5-1 to TRBJ2-7; TRBD1 is a possible D gene (5 bases). The TCR was taken from a man in his fifties or sixties with pancreatic cancer. CDR3 in DNA: TGCGCCAGCAGCACCCAGGGTACGCAGCAGTACTTC. Translated: CASSTQGTQQYF.